The 18 T cell receptor beta chains below were found in one sample sequenced in a study of blood T cells in healthy people across ages (dated by TCRdb to the mid-2010s). Receptor libraries were prepared by 5' RACE. Sequencing used an Illumina HiSeq 2500. The second PCR ran for about 6 to 12 cycles and used a J-beta primer mix along with a sample-barcoded 5' primer. TCRdb redid the processing of the public reads, applying fastp at Q25 and MiXCR, and retained in-frame beta chains. Every distinct CDR3 protein forms one entry, paired with its most common genes and DNA. The sample yields 500,000 to 550,000 distinct CDR3 sequences; under 30% were counted once. The ten most abundant clones make up around 10% of the sample. These same data were also listed under a study on T cells of mothers and their children.

Input material: blood. These receptors originate from a boy aged 5-17 years in good health.

Only a few counts were recorded for this clonotype. This rearrangement joins TRBV7-8 to TRBJ1-2; no definite D call. Germline CDR1 SGHVS, CDR2 FQNEAQ. CDR3 size: 12 residues. Trimming removed 1 base at V and 5 bases at J, with 5 bases between. DNA of the CDR3: TGTGCCAGCAGCTTAGGGGTTTATGGCTACACCTTC. Its protein product is CASSLGVYGYTF.

The rearrangement links TRBV6-2 or TRBV6-3 to TRBJ2-7; D is unresolved. Germline lookup yields CDR1 MNHEY and CDR2 SVGEGT. Trimming removed 2 bases at V and 3 bases at J, with 5 bases between. The CDR3 runs to 12 residues. The CDR3 here is CASSYVDYEQYF. CDR3 DNA sequence: TGTGCCAGCAGTTACGTCGACTACGAGCAGTACTTC.

The rearrangement uses TRBV29-1 and TRBJ2-3; 9 bases are a match to TRBD1. The CDR3 sequence is 16 residues long. The germline CDR1 and CDR2 sequences are SQVTM and ANQGSEA. The V segment lost 4 bases and the J segment 3 bases; nucleotides outside the gene matches: 11. The CDR3 is CSVGGTGITPTDTQYF. In DNA, the CDR3 is TGCAGCGTTGGGGGGACAGGGATAACCCCGACAGATACGCAGTATTTT.

In DNA, the CDR3 is TGCAGCGTGGGGAGAGAGCAGTTCTTC. Translation: CSVGREQFF. The gene calls are TRBV29-1 and TRBJ2-1; D possibly corresponds to TRBD2 (5 bases). The CDR3 spans 9 residues. CDR1 and CDR2 from the germline V gene are SQVTM and ANQGSEA. Trimming pared 6 bases from V and 10 bases from J, leaving 7 bases between.

This clonotype was observed a few times. The V gene is TRBV6-5, the J gene TRBJ2-1, with TRBD2 identical over 9 bases. Germline-derived CDR1 and CDR2 are MNHEY and SVGAGI. Germline trimming cut 4 bases from V and 7 bases from J; bases unmatched to any gene: 8. The CDR3 consists of 15 residues. The chain's CDR3 is CASSSMAGGSNEQFF. CDR3 bases: TGTGCCAGCAGTTCTATGGCGGGAGGGTCGAATGAGCAGTTCTTC.

This clonotype appeared a single time. The chain uses TRBV20-1 and TRBJ1-2; D possibly corresponds to TRBD1 (5 bases). The CDR3 length is 19 residues. Trimming took off 6 bases at V and 5 bases at J, with 34 bases between the two ends. In germline, CDR1 is DFQATT, CDR2 SNEGSKA (reference sequence). The CDR3 nucleotides are TGCAGTGCGAACGACCACCAACTCGGGACGACGGCGGAGCCGTATGGCTACACCTTC. The encoded protein is CSANDHQLGTTAEPYGYTF.

This clonotype was counted between two and nine times. The V and J genes are TRBV27 and TRBJ2-5, with D possibly being TRBD1 (6 bases). The end of the DNA is better explained by TRBJ2-7, so the J call may be wrong. The germline gives CDR1 MNHEY, CDR2 SMNVEV (reference sequence). This CDR3 region has 13 residues. The CDR3 sequence is CASSLQGGNEQYF. CDR3 DNA sequence: TGTGCCAGCAGTTTACAAGGGGGAAACGAGCAGTACTTC.

This clonotype has more than one count but fewer than ten. The J gene is TRBJ2-5, the V gene TRBV5-1; 8 bases agree with TRBD2. The J call may not be correct, given that the DNA end is closer to TRBJ2-1. From germline, CDR1 is SGHRS and CDR2 YFSETQ. This CDR3 has 18 residues. Here the CDR3 DNA reads TGCGCCAGCAGCTTGGGGGAAGCGGGAGATTGGTTTATTGGTGAGCAGTTCTTC. Protein sequence: CASSLGEAGDWFIGEQFF.

This clonotype was recorded a few times. The chain couples TRBV5-1 to TRBJ2-3; unclear D gene. V lost 0 bases and J lost 5, with 10 bases in between. The CDR3 loop spans 14 amino acids. Germline loops: CDR1 SGHRS, CDR2 YFSETQ. The CDR3 is CASSLDQWGDTQYF. For the CDR3, the DNA is TGCGCCAGCAGCTTGGATCAGTGGGGAGATACGCAGTATTTT.

This clonotype was counted between two and nine times. In nucleotides, the CDR3 is TGTGCCAGCCAGGAAGTCAACTATGGCTACACCTTC. Its translation is CASQEVNYGYTF. The chain recombines TRBV6-6 with TRBJ1-2; D unresolved. The CDR3 is made up of 12 amino acids. V lost 8 bases and J lost 2, with 9 bases in between. CDR1 MNHNY and CDR2 SVGAGI come from the germline V gene (reference sequence).

This chain connects TRBV6-2 or TRBV6-3 to TRBJ2-3; D is unclear. V shed 6 bases and J shed 9 bases, with 13 bases lying between them. This CDR3 is built from 12 residues. In germline, CDR1 is MNHEY, CDR2 SVGEGT. The CDR3 nucleotides are TGTGCCAGCAGCATGAGCGATAACACGCAGTATTTT. It encodes CASSMSDNTQYF.

The chain recombines TRBV28 with TRBJ2-3, with D perhaps matching TRBD1 (5 bases). Germline CDR1 MDHEN, CDR2 SYDVKM. V was clipped by 2 bases and J by 2 bases, with 11 bases between them. This CDR3 is built from 15 residues. The CDR3 DNA sequence: TGTGCCAGCAGTTTACCCACACAGGACACAGATACGCAGTATTTT. Translated, it gives CASSLPTQDTDTQYF.

This clonotype was seen only a few times. This chain uses TRBV5-5 with TRBJ1-4, with no clear D. Trimming shortened V by 4 bases and J by 0 bases, and 13 bases separated the two germline ends. This CDR3 comprises 16 residues. Germline-derived CDR1 and CDR2 are SGHKS and YYEKEE (reference sequence). The CDR3 nucleotides are TGTGCCAGCAGCAGAAAGTCCGATGCAACTAATGAAAAACTGTTTTTT. This encodes CASSRKSDATNEKLFF.

The chain combines TRBV6-6 with TRBJ2-1; D is uncertain. CDR1 and CDR2 from the germline V gene are MNHNY and SVGAGI (reference sequence). V lost 2 bases to trimming and J lost 7 bases, with 12 bases between them. CDR3 size: 14 residues. The CDR3 nucleotides are TGTGCCAGCAGTTACGTCTCTAGTCGTAATGAGCAGTTCTTC. Amino acids: CASSYVSSRNEQFF.

The sample holds many counts of this clonotype. The rearrangement links TRBV12-3 or TRBV12-4 to TRBJ2-5; D could derive from TRBD1 or TRBD2 (5 bases each). Trimming removed 5 bases at V and 5 bases at J, with 12 bases between. The CDR3 totals 13 residues. CDR3 in DNA: TGTGCCAGCAGTCCTCCGGGGCTGGAGACCCAGTACTTC. It translates to CASSPPGLETQYF.

The gene calls are TRBV6-1 and TRBJ2-5, with D tentatively TRBD1 (5 bases). V lost 2 bases and J 11 bases, leaving 15 bases between the germline ends. There are 13 residues in the CDR3. The germline V gene has CDR1 MNHNS and CDR2 SASEGT. CDR3 sequence reads: CASSEIRQREQYF. CDR3 sequence (DNA): TGTGCCAGCAGTGAAATTCGACAGCGAGAGCAGTACTTC.

The chain has TRBV28 and TRBJ2-2; 7 bases line up with TRBD2. This CDR3 has 16 amino acids. The trim removed 6 bases at V and 3 bases at J, leaving 10 bases unmatched. Germline CDR1 and CDR2: MDHEN and SYDVKM. CDR3 in amino acids: CASRTQAAGDTGELFF. CDR3 in DNA: TGTGCCAGCAGAACTCAAGCGGCGGGGGACACCGGGGAGCTGTTTTTT.

This clonotype has a handful of counts. The chain is built from TRBV5-1 and TRBJ2-5; 7 nucleotides line up with TRBD1. CDR1 is SGHRS and CDR2 is YFSETQ in the germline V gene. The CDR3 spans 14 residues. The trim removed 4 bases at V and 10 bases at J, leaving 13 bases unmatched. The CDR3 nucleotides read TGCGCCAGCAGCCCAAGACAGGGTCAGGGAGTCCAGTACTTC. This gives the protein CASSPRQGQGVQYF.